The 32 T cell receptor beta chains below all came from one sample that was sequenced in a study of CDR3 diversity in severe acne. Each CDR3 protein is one row after TCRdb ran MiXCR on the PCR reads. The data contain around 94,000 distinct CDR3 sequences, under 60% of them singletons. Sequenced: blood. The receptors derive from a male donor with acne.

V is TRBV29-1 and J is TRBJ2-2, with D possibly being TRBD1 or TRBD2 (6 bases each). The CDR3 length is 13 residues. V shed 6 bases and J shed 4 bases, with 12 bases lying between them. In germline, CDR1 is SQVTM, CDR2 ANQGSEA. CDR3 residues: CSVGGGLTGELFF. For the CDR3, the DNA is TGCAGCGTCGGAGGGGGGCTCACCGGGGAGCTGTTTTTT.

Here the CDR3 reads CSVAPGRNSPLHF. The DNA for the CDR3 is TGCAGCGTTGCCCCAGGGAGGAATTCACCCCTCCACTTT. The V and J genes are TRBV29-1 and TRBJ1-6, with D perhaps TRBD1 (5 bases). V shed 4 bases and J shed 7 bases, with 11 bases lying between them. The germline V gene has CDR1 SQVTM and CDR2 ANQGSEA. The CDR3 has 13 residues.

The rearrangement joins TRBV10-3 to TRBJ1-5; D not resolved. CDR3 length equals 15 residues. Between the trimmed V and J ends, which lost 5 bases and 0 bases, there was a span of 11 bases. The germline V gene has CDR1 ENHRY and CDR2 SYGVKD. In nucleotides, the CDR3 is TGTGCCATCAGTTACTCCGGAAGTAGCAATCAGCCCCAGCATTTT. This encodes CAISYSGSSNQPQHF.

This clonotype has ten or more counts. The chain combines TRBV6-2 or TRBV6-3 with TRBJ2-1; TRBD2 matches 11 bases. The germline gives CDR1 MNHEY, CDR2 SVGEGT. This CDR3 spans 13 amino acids. The V segment lost 4 bases and the J segment 10 bases; nucleotides outside the gene matches: 3. In DNA form, the CDR3 reads TGTGCCAGCAGTTTAGCGGGAGGGCGCGAGCAGTTCTTC. Protein sequence: CASSLAGGREQFF.

In this sample, this clonotype turned up many times. The chain combines TRBV15 with TRBJ2-7; 11 bases map to TRBD2. This CDR3 contains 17 residues. With V trimmed by 0 bases and J by 6 bases, 10 bases remained unmatched. In germline, CDR1 is LNHNV, CDR2 YYDKDF (reference sequence). The CDR3 nucleotides read TGTGCCACCAGCAGAGATCTGAATAGCGGGAGGGCGGGCGAGCAGTACTTC. Translated, it gives CATSRDLNSGRAGEQYF. The entire variable domain, with the rest obtained from reference TRBV15 and TRBJ2-7, is as follows: DAMVIQNPRYQVTQFGKPVTLSCSQTLNHNVMYWYQQKSSQAPKLLFHYYDKDFNNEADTPDNFQSRRPNTSFCFLDIRSPGLGDTAMYLCATSRDLNSGRAGEQYFGPGTRLTVT.

This sequence joins TRBV6-2 or TRBV6-3 and TRBJ2-1; 9 bases align to TRBD1. The ends lost 2 bases at V and 6 bases at J; junction bases unmatched: 17. The CDR3 contains 19 residues. CDR1 and CDR2 (germline): MNHEY, SVGEGT. CDR3 region: CASSYTPSLTGGTSNEQFF. CDR3 coding DNA: TGTGCCAGCAGTTACACACCCTCATTGACAGGGGGTACCTCCAATGAGCAGTTCTTC.

V usage is TRBV24-1 and J usage is TRBJ2-7; TRBD1 aligns across 11 bases. Trimming removed 5 bases from V and 4 bases from J; junction bases left unmatched: 6. The CDR3 is 15 residues long. In germline, CDR1 is KGHDR, CDR2 SFDVKD. DNA for the CDR3: TGTGCCACCAGTGCCGTCGGGACAGGGGGATACGAGCAGTACTTC. Amino acids: CATSAVGTGGYEQYF.

The V call is TRBV7-9, the J call TRBJ2-6; D is perhaps TRBD2 (5 bases). Germline V gives CDR1 SEHNR, CDR2 FQNEAQ (reference sequence). V dropped 9 bases and J dropped 2 bases, with 17 bases sitting between them. This CDR3 comprises 16 residues. CDR3 sequence reads: CASSRGGEAGANVLTF. CDR3 in DNA: TGTGCCAGTAGTAGAGGAGGTGAAGCTGGGGCCAACGTCCTGACTTTC.

In regard to this clonotype: A read error is possible here, since a much larger clone lies one base away. The rearrangement uses TRBV5-1 and TRBJ2-5; D is unresolved. The germline gives CDR1 SGHRS, CDR2 YFSETQ. CDR3 length: 15 amino acids. The CDR3: CPSSLVTAPQETQYF. The CDR3 DNA reads TGCCCCAGCAGCTTGGTAACAGCACCCCAAGAGACCCAGTACTTC.

The table lists this clonotype with many counts. The CDR3 sequence is CASSPGVRGYEQYF. DNA of the CDR3: TGTGCCAGCAGTCCCGGGGTTCGGGGCTACGAGCAGTACTTC. The chain carries TRBV2 and TRBJ2-7, with D perhaps matching TRBD2 (5 bases). The CDR3 loop spans 14 amino acids. Germline values: CDR1 SNHLY, CDR2 FYNNEI. The V and J ends lost 5 bases and 3 bases respectively, with 14 bases between them.

The chain links TRBV12-3 or TRBV12-4 to TRBJ2-2, with D possibly being TRBD2 (6 bases). CDR3 size: 15 residues. The V and J ends lost 6 bases and 2 bases respectively, with 13 bases between them. The CDR3 region has the DNA TGTGCCAGCAGGGAGGGTTCCCCAAACACCGGGGAGCTGTTTTTT. Translated, it gives CASREGSPNTGELFF.

The chain couples TRBV25-1 to TRBJ2-3, with 14 bases that match TRBD2. CDR3 length: 19 amino acids. The germline gives CDR1 MGHDK, CDR2 SYGVNS. With V trimmed by 4 bases and J by 0 bases, 9 bases remained unmatched. The chain's CDR3 is CASSGRGLAGAPSTDTQYF. The CDR3 DNA reads as TGTGCCAGCAGTGGTAGGGGACTAGCGGGAGCGCCTAGCACAGATACGCAGTATTTT.

This clonotype has a handful of counts. The rearrangement joins TRBV6-1 to TRBJ2-5; TRBD2 is a possible D gene (6 bases). V lost 7 bases to trimming and J lost 3 bases, with 21 bases between them. This CDR3 is built from 16 residues. The germline V gene encodes CDR1 MNHNS and CDR2 SASEGT. In DNA form, the CDR3 reads TGTGCCAGCATCCTTGGACTAACGGGAGTCGAAGAGACCCAGTACTTC. Amino acids: CASILGLTGVEETQYF.

This clonotype occurred many times. The chain combines TRBV5-5 with TRBJ2-3, with D hard to call. The CDR3 contains 13 residues. V was trimmed by 1 base and J by 5 bases, leaving 8 bases between them. Germline CDR1 and CDR2: SGHKS and YYEKEE (reference sequence). CDR3 in amino acids: CASSLQEKDTQYF. DNA for the CDR3: TGTGCCAGCAGCTTGCAGGAGAAAGATACGCAGTATTTT.

As for this clonotype: This may stem from a read error, because a much larger clone lies one nucleotide away. V gene TRBV7-2 combines with J gene TRBJ2-1, with a weak D call TRBD2 (5 bases). Germline CDR1 reads SGHTA; CDR2 reads FQGNSA. The V end lost 2 bases, the J end lost 3 bases, and 11 bases lay between the germline ends. CDR3 size: 15 residues. The CDR3 DNA reads as TGTGCCAGCAGCTTACTCGGGGTTATCTACAATGAGCAGTTCTTC. Translated: CASSLLGVIYNEQFF.

The genes are TRBV5-6 and TRBJ2-2, with D perhaps TRBD2 (6 bases). The length of the CDR3 is 18 residues. Trimming removed 4 bases at V and 0 bases at J, with 19 bases between. Germline CDR1 reads SGHDT; CDR2 reads YYEEEE. The CDR3 DNA reads TGTGCCAGCAGCGGAGGGGCAGGGAGCGTCGCGAACACCGGGGAGCTGTTTTTT. This gives the protein CASSGGAGSVANTGELFF.

The sample holds many counts of this clonotype. The J gene is TRBJ2-5, the V gene TRBV4-1; possible D gene TRBD1, 6 bases. CDR3 size: 13 residues. Germline V gene lookup returns CDR1 MGHRA and CDR2 YSYEKL. Trimming shortened V by 5 bases and J by 1 base, and 8 bases separated the two germline ends. The CDR3 DNA sequence: TGCGCCAGCAGCTCCAGGGGCCAAGAGACCCAGTACTTC. It translates to CASSSRGQETQYF.

The rearrangement uses TRBV29-1 and TRBJ1-2; 7 bases align to TRBD1. V was pared by 0 bases and J by 5 bases, with 3 bases of the junction left unmatched. This CDR3 has 13 amino acids. In germline, CDR1 is SQVTM, CDR2 ANQGSEA. CDR3 nucleotide sequence: TGCAGCGTTGAAGAAGGGACAGAGTATGGCTACACCTTC. The encoded protein is CSVEEGTEYGYTF.

A note on this clonotype: The germline gene is not matched at one end of the junction; a read error may be the cause. The chain combines TRBV14 with TRBJ2-7; 7 positions agree with TRBD2. The CDR3 length is 15 residues. The germline gives CDR1 SGHDN, CDR2 FVKESK. CDR3 region: CASSQVALAAYEQYF. CDR3 coding DNA: TGCGCCAGCAGCCAAGTGGCCCTAGCGGCCTACGAGCAGTACTTC.

This chain joins TRBV6-5 and TRBJ2-7, with a possible D match to TRBD1 (6 bases). Germline V gives CDR1 MNHEY, CDR2 SVGAGI. CDR3 length: 15 amino acids. Trimming took 6 bases from V and 1 from J, leaving 16 bases between them. CDR3 DNA: TGTGCCAGCAGCCCACACAGGGAAATGTCCTACGAGCAGTACTTC. This sequence encodes CASSPHREMSYEQYF.

Only a few counts were recorded for this clonotype. The CDR3 bases are TGTGCCAGCTCCCCAGAGGGATTAAATACGCAGTATTTT. Amino acid sequence: CASSPEGLNTQYF. The chain carries TRBV7-6 and TRBJ2-3, with TRBD2 as a possible D gene (5 bases). The CDR3 runs to 13 residues. The V and J ends lost 8 bases and 7 bases respectively, with 16 bases between them. CDR1 is SGHVS and CDR2 is FNYEAQ in the germline V gene.

V usage is TRBV3-1 and J usage is TRBJ1-1; the D is unclear. The length of the CDR3 is 14 residues. Trimming removed 4 bases at V and 1 base at J, with 10 bases between. CDR1 and CDR2 from the germline V gene are LGHDT and YNNKEL (reference sequence). The CDR3 DNA reads as TGTGCCAGCAGCCGCCAGACGGCGAACACTGAAGCTTTCTTT. This codes for CASSRQTANTEAFF.

This clonotype has a handful of counts. The chain employs TRBV6-6 and TRBJ2-5, with 14 bases fitting TRBD2. The CDR3 runs to 16 residues. The junction had 4 bases not matched to a gene; V was cut back by 2 bases and J by 5 bases. Germline CDR1 is MNHNY and CDR2 is SVGAGI (reference sequence). The CDR3 nucleotides are TGTGCCAGCAGTTACGGGACTAGCGGGAGTCGTGAGACCCAGTACTTC. Encoded protein: CASSYGTSGSRETQYF.

A few counts support this clonotype. This sequence joins TRBV5-8 and TRBJ1-2; 7 bases align to TRBD1. The CDR3 sequence is 14 residues long. Trimming took 2 bases from V and 8 from J; bases not matched to a gene: 9. The germline V gene encodes CDR1 SGHTS and CDR2 YDEGEE. CDR3 in DNA: TGTGCCAGCAGCTTTGGGGACAGCCTTTTGGGCTACACCTTC. As protein: CASSFGDSLLGYTF. Filled out from reference TRBV5-8 and TRBJ1-2, the complete variable domain reads EAGVTQSPTHLIKTRGQQATLRCSPISGHTSVYWYQQALGLGLQFLLWYDEGEERNRGNFPPRFSGRQFPNYSSELNVNALELEDSALYLCASSFGDSLLGYTFGSGTRLTVV.

CDR3 amino acids: CSARASGTSRPPEGTQYF. CDR3 nucleotide sequence: TGCAGTGCTAGAGCCTCCGGGACTAGTCGTCCCCCCGAAGGGACCCAGTACTTC. The chain uses TRBV20-1 and TRBJ2-5; 8 nucleotides match TRBD2. This CDR3 contains 18 residues. J gave up 7 bases and V 1 base, and 20 bases lay outside the gene matches. The germline V gene encodes CDR1 DFQATT and CDR2 SNEGSKA (reference sequence).

With regard to this clonotype: Germline is not matched at one junction end, which may reflect a read error. The V gene is TRBV7-3, the J gene TRBJ2-7; a weak D match, TRBD2 (7 bases). The germline CDR1 and CDR2 sequences are SGHTA and FQGTGA. CDR3 size: 13 residues. CDR3 region: CASSLKGGGPSHF. The CDR3 DNA reads TGTGCCAGCAGCCTAAAGGGGGGAGGGCCATCGCACTTC.

The chain combines TRBV5-6 with TRBJ2-3, with D perhaps TRBD1 (6 bases). This CDR3 has 15 amino acids. CDR1 SGHDT and CDR2 YYEEEE come from the germline V gene. Trimming left V 8 bases short and J 5 bases short, with 21 bases between. The CDR3 loop is CASASRPQGGDTQYF. Written as DNA, the CDR3 is TGTGCCAGTGCCAGCAGGCCACAGGGCGGAGATACGCAGTATTTT.

This clonotype was recorded at least ten times. V gene TRBV6-4 combines with J gene TRBJ1-3; no reliable D call. Germline CDR1 and CDR2: MRHNA and SNTAGT. Deletions cut 9 bases from V and 5 bases from J, with 26 bases between. The length of the CDR3 is 17 residues. CDR3 sequence (DNA): TGTGCCAGTCCCCCCTTCCTTCCGGATAGCCGGAGAAACACCATATATTTT. This translates into CASPPFLPDSRRNTIYF.

The chain joins TRBV2 to TRBJ1-1, with 9 bases aligning to TRBD1. CDR1 is SNHLY, CDR2 FYNNEI, per germline. J was trimmed by 5 bases and V by 1 base; bases with no gene match: 2. CDR3 length: 14 amino acids. The CDR3 sequence: CASSEGTGDTEAFF. The CDR3 nucleotides read TGTGCCAGCAGTGAAGGGACAGGGGATACTGAAGCTTTCTTT.

This sequence joins TRBV4-1 and TRBJ1-5; D is possibly TRBD1 (6 bases). The CDR3 length is 16 residues. The germline V gene encodes CDR1 MGHRA and CDR2 YSYEKL. V was shortened by 3 bases and J by 0 bases, with 12 bases between the two germline ends. The CDR3 nucleotides are TGCGCCAGCAGCCAGACAGGTACTAATAGCAATCAGCCCCAGCATTTT. Amino acids: CASSQTGTNSNQPQHF.

The CDR3 reads CASSLIGVSSGPYNEQFF. Written as DNA, the CDR3 is TGTGCCAGCAGCTTAATAGGGGTCTCTAGCGGGCCTTACAATGAGCAGTTCTTC. The rearrangement joins TRBV11-2 to TRBJ2-1, with TRBD2 identical over 8 bases. Germline CDR1 and CDR2: SGHAT and FQNNGV. The CDR3 sequence is 18 residues long. V shed 2 bases, J shed 4 bases, and the junction held 13 bases outside the gene matches.

The chain links TRBV2 to TRBJ1-6; 9 bases are shared with TRBD1. The V segment lost 3 bases and the J segment 4 bases; nucleotides outside the gene matches: 7. CDR1 SNHLY and CDR2 FYNNEI come from the germline V gene. The CDR3 has 17 amino acids. DNA for the CDR3: TGTGCCAGCAGTGACAGAGAAGACAGGGGGTATAATTCACCCCTCCACTTT. This sequence encodes CASSDREDRGYNSPLHF.